These T cell receptor beta chains were read from a single sample in a study of T-cell memory formation after mild COVID-19. One entry per CDR3 protein, called by TCRdb with MiXCR from the 5' RACE reads. The sample gives about 240,000 distinct CDR3 sequences, approximately 9% of which show up once; approximately 20% is in the top ten. Material: PBMCs or a T cell subset sorted from them (not recorded which). Receptor source: a man between 18 and 29 years old who had mild COVID-19 (a few samples of this study predate the infection). Cell type and time point are not known. Both conserved end residues are part of each CDR3. Fields, in order: J gene, D gene, clone size, V gene, CDR3 protein, CDR3 DNA. The D gene is left open where the match is weak. Clone size appears in some rows only: once, few, many, or a class for an expanded clone.

j_gene: TRBJ2-7
d_gene: TRBD1
abundance: -
v_gene: TRBV7-2
CDR3aa: CASSSYPGQPYEQYF
CDR3nt: TGTGCCAGCAGCTCATATCCGGGACAGCCTTACGAGCAGTACTTC

j_gene: TRBJ1-5
d_gene: TRBD1
abundance: few
v_gene: TRBV7-8
CDR3aa: CASSLQGVNQPQHF
CDR3nt: TGTGCCAGCAGCCTACAGGGGGTCAATCAGCCCCAGCATTTT

j_gene: TRBJ2-5
d_gene: TRBD1
abundance: few
v_gene: TRBV11-2
CDR3aa: CASSSWTGGTETQYF
CDR3nt: TGTGCCAGCAGCTCCTGGACAGGGGGCACGGAGACCCAGTACTTC

j_gene: TRBJ1-2
d_gene: TRBD1
abundance: -
v_gene: TRBV7-3
CDR3aa: CASSPSDRASYTF
CDR3nt: TGTGCCAGCAGTCCTTCGGACAGGGCGAGTTACACCTTC

j_gene: TRBJ2-1
d_gene: TRBD2
abundance: few
v_gene: TRBV7-8
CDR3aa: CASSLEYGGEGEQFF
CDR3nt: TGTGCCAGCAGCTTAGAGTATGGGGGGGAAGGAGAGCAGTTCTTC

j_gene: TRBJ1-1
d_gene: -
abundance: few
v_gene: TRBV7-6
CDR3aa: CASSLVAGANTEAFF
CDR3nt: TGTGCCAGCAGCTTAGTTGCGGGGGCGAACACTGAAGCTTTCTTT

j_gene: TRBJ2-1
d_gene: -
abundance: -
v_gene: TRBV4-3
CDR3aa: CASSQRGRESTEQFF
CDR3nt: TGCGCCAGCAGCCAACGGGGGCGCGAATCCACTGAGCAGTTCTTC

j_gene: TRBJ2-3
d_gene: -
abundance: few
v_gene: TRBV29-1
CDR3aa: CSAESGRGGTDTQYF
CDR3nt: TGCAGCGCCGAGTCGGGCAGGGGAGGCACAGATACGCAGTATTTT

j_gene: TRBJ2-2
d_gene: -
abundance: -
v_gene: TRBV12-3/TRBV12-4
CDR3aa: CASIPLGGRAGELFF
CDR3nt: TGTGCCAGCATTCCCCTTGGGGGAAGGGCCGGGGAGCTGTTTTTT

j_gene: TRBJ2-7
d_gene: -
abundance: many
v_gene: TRBV14
CDR3aa: CASSQDESPGYSYEQYF
CDR3nt: TGTGCCAGCAGCCAAGATGAGTCGCCAGGGTATTCCTACGAGCAGTACTTC

j_gene: TRBJ1-1
d_gene: -
abundance: few
v_gene: TRBV3-1
CDR3aa: CASSQMGANTEAFF
CDR3nt: TGTGCCAGCAGCCAAATGGGGGCGAACACTGAAGCTTTCTTT